This entry is about one T cell receptor (beta chain). The data were obtained in a study of blood T cell repertoires in COVID-19. As for the study in general: Samples of COVID-19 (acute and convalescent) were obtained from the United States, Italy and Spain. T cells, B-cell-depleted T cells, or PBMCs supplied cDNA or gDNA.

The germline V and J ends were trimmed by 3 bases and 9 bases, with 9 bases remaining between them. Germline V gene data show CDR1 as MNHEY and CDR2 as SMNVEV (reference sequence). The CDR3 totals 13 residues. Original processing methods: Estimation of nucleated cell counts relied on the amplification of reference gene primers. Clones were sequenced by immunoSEQ multiplex PCR, and TCRdb holds only the in-frame ones, with some missing. V, J and clone size are those of that table, while D and trimming were read from the DNA. The data hold 140,000 to 150,000 clones, with 75% to 85% observed a single time.

Sequencing was performed on peripheral blood. The TCR originated in a human donor with acute or convalescent COVID-19. The donor label of this sample is uncertain. The rearrangement links TRBV27 to TRBJ1-6; weak D call: TRBD1 (5 bases). In DNA, the CDR3 is TGTGCCAGCAGTTTTTCCGGGGGTTCACCCCTCCACTTT. It is translated as CASSFSGGSPLHF.